In this sample, the clone carrying this T cell receptor (beta chain) turned up a few times. The target antigen is unknown. These data come from a study of T-cell memory formation after mild COVID-19. TCRalpha and TCRbeta libraries used 5'RACE with constant-segment primers and UMIs. TCRdb reprocessed the 5' RACE reads via MiXCR and lists one record per CDR3 protein. The table has hundreds of thousands of distinct CDR3 sequences, just over 20% seen once. Study-level findings and limits: In pre-infection memory, a portion of responding clones appeared, which suggested that cross-reactive memory joined.

V lost 0 bases to trimming and J lost 5 bases, with 19 bases between them. The V gene's germline CDR1 is LGHDT and CDR2 YNNKEL (reference sequence). There are 17 residues in the CDR3. V gene TRBV3-1 combines with J gene TRBJ2-5, with D tentatively TRBD2 (6 bases). The source of this sequence is an adult woman who had mild COVID-19 (a few samples of this study predate the infection). Cell type and time point are not known. Sequencing used PBMCs or a T cell subset sorted from them (not recorded which). The DNA of the CDR3 is TGTGCCAGCAGCCAAGAACCAACTAGCCGGGGCAAGGAGACCCAGTACTTC. Its protein product is CASSQEPTSRGKETQYF.